This T cell receptor (beta chain) was sequenced in a study of blood T cell repertoires in COVID-19. Study in general: Specimens from acute and convalescent COVID-19 originated in the United States, Italy and Spain.

The CDR3 is made up of 12 amino acids. The V gene lost 2 bases and the J gene lost 9 bases, with 8 bases spanning the gap. Germline CDR1 is MNHEY and CDR2 is SVGAGI. Sequencing was performed with immunoSEQ multiplex PCR; in TCRdb, only in-frame clones are kept and a portion is missing. Here the sample spans about 200,000 clones, 75% to 85% being singletons. Enrollees, 18 to 89 years old, lived in about two dozen US areas. Donors were grouped by their self-reported clinical history. Sequencing was carried out using PBMCs or T cells enriched from blood (not recorded which). V usage is TRBV6-5 and J usage is TRBJ1-3; D is perhaps TRBD1 (5 bases). This clonotype was obtained from a woman in her forties with acute COVID-19. The CDR3 sequence: CASSYPGGTIYF. As DNA, the CDR3 is TGTGCCAGCAGTTACCCCGGGGGCACCATATATTTT.